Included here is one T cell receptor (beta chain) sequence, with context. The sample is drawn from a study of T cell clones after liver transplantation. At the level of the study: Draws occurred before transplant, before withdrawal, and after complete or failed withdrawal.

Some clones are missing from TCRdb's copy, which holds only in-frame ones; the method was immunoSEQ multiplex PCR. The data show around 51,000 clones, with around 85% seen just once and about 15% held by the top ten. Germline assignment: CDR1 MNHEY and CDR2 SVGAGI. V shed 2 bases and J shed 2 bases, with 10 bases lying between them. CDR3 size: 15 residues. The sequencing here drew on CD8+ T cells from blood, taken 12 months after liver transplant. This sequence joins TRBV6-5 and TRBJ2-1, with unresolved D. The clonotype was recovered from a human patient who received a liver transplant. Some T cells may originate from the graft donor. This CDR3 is CASSYVRAPYNEQFF. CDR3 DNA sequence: TGTGCCAGCAGTTACGTCCGTGCCCCCTACAATGAGCAGTTCTTC.